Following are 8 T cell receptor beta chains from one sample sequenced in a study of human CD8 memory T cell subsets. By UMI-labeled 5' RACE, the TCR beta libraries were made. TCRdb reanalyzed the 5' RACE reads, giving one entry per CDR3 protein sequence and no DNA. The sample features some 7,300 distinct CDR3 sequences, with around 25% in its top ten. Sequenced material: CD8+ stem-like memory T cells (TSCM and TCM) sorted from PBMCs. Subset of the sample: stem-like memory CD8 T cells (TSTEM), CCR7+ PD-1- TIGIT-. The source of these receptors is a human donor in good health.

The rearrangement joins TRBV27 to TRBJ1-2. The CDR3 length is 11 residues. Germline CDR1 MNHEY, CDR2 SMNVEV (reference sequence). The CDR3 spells CASVGIHGYTF.

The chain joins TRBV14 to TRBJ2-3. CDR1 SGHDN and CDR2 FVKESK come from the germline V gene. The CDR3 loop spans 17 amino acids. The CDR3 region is CASSQDGFGLFTDTQYF.

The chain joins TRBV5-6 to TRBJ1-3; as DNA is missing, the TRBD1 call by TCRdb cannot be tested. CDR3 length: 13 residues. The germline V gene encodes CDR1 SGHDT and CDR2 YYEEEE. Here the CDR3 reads CATGTGSGNTIYF.

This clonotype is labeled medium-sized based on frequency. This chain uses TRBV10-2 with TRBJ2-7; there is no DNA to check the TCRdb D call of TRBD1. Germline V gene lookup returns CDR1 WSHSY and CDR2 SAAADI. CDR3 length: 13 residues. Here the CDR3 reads CASSVPGAYEQYF.

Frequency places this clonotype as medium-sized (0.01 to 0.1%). CDR3 sequence: CASSYVVDRGTEELFF. J is TRBJ2-2 and V is TRBV6-6; TCRdb's D call of TRBD1 is untestable without DNA. The CDR3 runs to 16 residues. The germline V gene has CDR1 MNHNY and CDR2 SVGAGI (reference sequence).

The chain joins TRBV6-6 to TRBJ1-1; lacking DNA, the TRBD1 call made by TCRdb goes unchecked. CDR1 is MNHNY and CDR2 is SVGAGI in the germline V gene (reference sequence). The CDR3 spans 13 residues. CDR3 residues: CASSQWGDTEAFF.

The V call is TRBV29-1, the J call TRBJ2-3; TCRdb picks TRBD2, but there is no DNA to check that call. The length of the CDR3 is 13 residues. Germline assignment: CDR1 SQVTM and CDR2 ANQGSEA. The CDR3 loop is CSVMQWEEDTQYF.

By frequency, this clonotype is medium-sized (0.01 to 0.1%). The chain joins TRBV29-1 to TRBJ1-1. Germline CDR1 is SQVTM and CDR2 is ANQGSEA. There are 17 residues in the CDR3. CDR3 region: CSVEDGRAAGLNTEAFF. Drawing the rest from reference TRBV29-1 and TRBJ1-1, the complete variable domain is SAVISQKPSRDICQRGTSLTIQCQVDSQVTMMFWYRQQPGQSLTLIATANQGSEATYESGFVIDKFPISRPNLTFSTLTVSNMSPEDSSIYLCSVEDGRAAGLNTEAFFGQGTRLTVV.